This is a list of T cell receptor beta chains from one sample in a study of T cells in Graves' hyperthyroidism and ophthalmopathy. One entry per CDR3 protein results from TCRdb running MiXCR on the multiplex PCR reads. The table shows some 570,000 distinct CDR3 sequences, with 14% occurring only once. Sample: blood. The receptors come from a woman aged 18-29 years with Graves' ophthalmopathy. Each CDR3 is given with its conserved first and last residue. D genes are given only for firm matches. Size values are once, few and many counts, or a class for expanded clones, and some rows have none.

V gene	clone size	J gene	D gene	CDR3 protein	CDR3 DNA
TRBV6-5	few	TRBJ2-1	NA	CASSYAKVEFF	TGTGCCAGCAGTTACGCGAAGGTGGAGTTCTTC
TRBV7-2	many	TRBJ2-1	NA	CASSLTLDEQFF	TGTGCCAGCAGCCTGACCCTCGATGAGCAGTTCTTC
TRBV10-3	many	TRBJ1-1	NA	CAISESTGTNTEAFF	TGTGCCATCAGTGAGTCGACCGGGACGAACACTGAAGCTTTCTTT
TRBV3-1	NA	TRBJ1-2	TRBD1	CASRPGTGIRGYTF	TGTGCCAGCAGGCCCGGGACAGGTATACGGGGCTACACCTTC
TRBV20-1	many	TRBJ1-4	NA	CSARDSGRGDEKLFF	TGCAGTGCTAGAGATTCGGGGCGAGGTGATGAAAAACTGTTTTTT
TRBV6-5	many	TRBJ2-3	NA	CASSYRRESVGDTQYF	TGTGCCAGCAGTTACCGGAGGGAGAGCGTTGGGGATACGCAGTATTTT
TRBV28	many	TRBJ2-7	NA	CASSLKYRVPYEQYF	TGTGCCAGCAGTTTGAAATACAGGGTCCCCTACGAGCAGTACTTC
TRBV7-2	many	TRBJ2-3	TRBD2	CASSLLAGTPTDTQYF	TGTGCCAGCAGCTTACTAGCGGGAACACCCACAGATACGCAGTATTTT
TRBV7-3	many	TRBJ2-7	TRBD2	CASSLREASGRAGRYEQYF	TGTGCCAGCAGCTTAAGGGAAGCTAGCGGGAGGGCCGGGCGGTACGAGCAGTACTTC
TRBV7-2	many	TRBJ2-5	TRBD2	CASSSSGPQETQYF	TGTGCCAGCAGCTCTAGCGGGCCACAAGAGACCCAGTACTTC
TRBV7-8	few	TRBJ2-1	NA	CASSFQGGGVSSYNEQFF	TGTGCCAGCAGCTTCCAAGGAGGTGGCGTCAGCTCCTACAATGAGCAGTTCTTC
TRBV7-9	many	TRBJ2-1	TRBD2	CASSSTRLAGGEQFF	TGTGCCAGCAGCTCCACCCGACTAGCGGGAGGGGAGCAGTTCTTC
TRBV20-1	many	TRBJ2-5	NA	CSAKELGLETQYF	TGCAGTGCAAAGGAGTTAGGCCTGGAGACCCAGTACTTC
TRBV6-1	NA	TRBJ1-1	NA	CASRLSEAFF	TGTGCCAGCCGCCTGAGTGAAGCTTTCTTT
TRBV5-1	NA	TRBJ1-4	NA	CASSLTGSSNEKLSF	TGCGCCAGCAGCTTGACAGGGTCATCTAATGAAAAACTGTCTTTT
TRBV5-6	NA	TRBJ2-3	NA	CATTLTNGDTQYF	TGTGCCACTACCCTTACGAATGGGGATACGCAGTATTTT
TRBV6-6	many	TRBJ2-3	TRBD2	CASSYSAGGGTDTQYF	TGTGCCAGCAGTTATTCGGCGGGAGGGGGCACAGATACGCAGTATTTT
TRBV7-9	many	TRBJ1-2	TRBD1	CAAAGGGEDYGYTF	TGTGCCGCTGCCGGAGGGGGCGAGGACTATGGCTACACCTTC
TRBV11-2	many	TRBJ2-7	TRBD2	CASSPYRGLAGREYF	TGTGCCAGCAGCCCCTATCGGGGACTAGCGGGACGAGAGTACTTC
TRBV20-1	many	TRBJ2-7	TRBD1	CSATGQVWAYEQYF	TGCAGTGCCACCGGACAGGTTTGGGCCTACGAGCAGTACTTC
TRBV2	NA	TRBJ1-6	NA	CASSDNSWGDSPLHF	TGTGCCAGCAGTGATAACTCGTGGGGGGATTCACCCCTCCACTTT
TRBV2	many	TRBJ2-3	TRBD2	CASMGLAGTTDTQYF	TGTGCCAGCATGGGACTAGCGGGGACCACAGATACGCAGTATTTT
TRBV14	NA	TRBJ2-1	TRBD2	CASSIGLAGFGNEQFF	TGTGCCAGCAGCATCGGACTAGCGGGATTCGGCAATGAGCAGTTCTTC
TRBV9	few	TRBJ2-7	NA	CASTPKRGTYEQYF	TGTGCCAGCACCCCGAAGAGGGGGACCTACGAGCAGTACTTC
TRBV18	NA	TRBJ2-7	NA	CASSLSTDSYEQYF	TGTGCCAGCTCACTCTCGACAGACTCCTACGAGCAGTACTTC
TRBV27	many	TRBJ1-6	TRBD1	CASTYRGRGRSPLHF	TGTGCCAGCACATATCGGGGCAGGGGGCGTTCACCCCTCCACTTT
TRBV27	many	TRBJ1-1	NA	CASSLLTGTEAFF	TGTGCCAGCAGTTTATTGACGGGCACTGAAGCTTTCTTT
TRBV19	few	TRBJ1-5	NA	CASSRQEGQPQHF	TGTGCCAGTAGTCGACAGGAGGGGCAGCCCCAGCATTTT
TRBV6-5	NA	TRBJ1-2	NA	CASSYARAGGTDGYTF	TGTGCCAGCAGTTACGCCCGTGCAGGAGGGACGGATGGCTACACCTTC
TRBV5-8	few	TRBJ2-4	NA	CASSFATAPLAKNIQYF	TGTGCCAGCAGCTTCGCAACAGCCCCCTTAGCCAAAAACATTCAGTACTTC
TRBV7-9	few	TRBJ1-2	TRBD1	CASSSRGQGPYGYTF	TGTGCCAGCAGCTCCAGAGGACAGGGGCCTTATGGCTACACCTTC
TRBV28	many	TRBJ2-5	NA	CASSLDSQGLGETQYF	TGTGCCAGCAGTTTAGATTCGCAGGGGCTCGGGGAGACCCAGTACTTC
TRBV6-1	many	TRBJ2-7	NA	CASSPGWTYSYEQYF	TGTGCCAGCAGCCCAGGGTGGACGTACTCCTACGAGCAGTACTTC
TRBV10-3	few	TRBJ2-2	NA	CAISEASFRNTGELFF	TGTGCCATCAGTGAGGCGAGTTTCAGGAACACCGGGGAGCTGTTTTTT
TRBV12-3/TRBV12-4	many	TRBJ2-3	TRBD2	CASSPRTSGSFDTQYF	TGTGCCAGCAGTCCCCGGACTAGCGGGAGCTTTGATACGCAGTATTTT
TRBV18	NA	TRBJ1-6	NA	CASSPGQTDSPLHF	TGTGCCAGCTCACCTGGGCAGACCGATTCACCCCTCCACTTT
TRBV12-3/TRBV12-4	many	TRBJ1-1	TRBD1	CASSPDRGPITEAFF	TGTGCCAGCAGTCCCGACAGGGGGCCGATCACTGAAGCTTTCTTT
TRBV7-9	NA	TRBJ2-7	NA	CASTPFRHHKPYEQYF	TGTGCCAGCACCCCTTTCCGACACCATAAACCCTACGAGCAGTACTTC
TRBV7-2	many	TRBJ1-5	NA	CASRPSAYSNQPQHF	TGTGCCAGCAGACCTTCCGCATATAGCAATCAGCCCCAGCATTTT
TRBV7-9	many	TRBJ1-2	TRBD1	CASSTLGQSYGYTF	TGTGCCAGCAGCACCCTGGGACAGAGCTATGGCTACACCTTC
TRBV7-9	many	TRBJ2-5	NA	CASGLQRRGRETQYF	TGTGCCAGCGGCCTTCAAAGGAGGGGACGAGAGACCCAGTACTTC
TRBV30	many	TRBJ2-1	NA	CAWSRTEGQFF	TGTGCCTGGAGCCGGACAGAGGGGCAGTTCTTC
TRBV30	many	TRBJ1-1	NA	CAWTVMNTEAFF	TGTGCCTGGACAGTTATGAACACTGAAGCTTTCTTT
TRBV20-1	few	TRBJ2-1	TRBD2	CSARASVGLAGVLEQFF	TGCAGTGCTAGAGCCTCTGTTGGACTAGCGGGCGTTCTGGAGCAGTTCTTC
TRBV9	NA	TRBJ2-5	TRBD2	CASSEGSGSAETQYF	TGTGCCAGCAGCGAGGGTAGCGGGAGTGCAGAGACCCAGTACTTC
TRBV12-3/TRBV12-4	many	TRBJ2-3	NA	CASRLGLTTSTDTQYF	TGTGCCAGCAGGTTAGGGCTGACGACTAGCACAGATACGCAGTATTTT
TRBV7-2	NA	TRBJ2-7	NA	CASSPGGGRTSYEQYF	TGTGCCAGCAGTCCAGGAGGGGGCAGGACCTCCTACGAGCAGTACTTC
TRBV12-3/TRBV12-4	many	TRBJ1-1	NA	CASSFNRAIGAFF	TGTGCCAGCAGTTTTAACAGGGCAATTGGAGCTTTCTTT
TRBV28	many	TRBJ2-3	TRBD1	CASSTGQGAADTQYF	TGTGCCAGCAGTACTGGACAGGGGGCTGCAGATACGCAGTATTTT
TRBV12-3/TRBV12-4	few	TRBJ1-2	NA	CASSDGTPNGYTF	TGTGCCAGCAGCGACGGAACTCCCAATGGCTACACCTTC
TRBV3-1	many	TRBJ1-1	TRBD1	CASSLDRVAFF	TGTGCCAGCAGCCTTGACAGGGTGGCTTTCTTT
TRBV13	many	TRBJ2-7	NA	CASSSKPIYEQYF	TGTGCCAGCAGCTCAAAACCCATCTACGAGCAGTACTTC
TRBV6-5	NA	TRBJ2-5	NA	CAGSYRLRPLQETQYF	TGTGCCGGCAGTTACAGGCTCCGTCCTCTTCAAGAGACCCAGTACTTC
TRBV12-3/TRBV12-4	many	TRBJ2-1	TRBD1	CASSQGTGESNEQFF	TGTGCCAGCAGTCAAGGGACAGGGGAAAGCAATGAGCAGTTCTTC